The TCR beta chain described here comes from a study of OX40 agonist ivuxolimab in advanced cancers. People who had autoimmune disease history or systemic immunosuppression were excluded. Only in-frame clones appear in the TCRdb table, and some are missing; sequencing was by immunoSEQ multiplex PCR. The data hold approximately 100,000 clones, with 70% to 90% observed a single time. Deletions cut 6 bases from V and 3 bases from J, with 18 bases between. CDR3 length equals 15 residues. Germline CDR1 is SGDLS and CDR2 is YYNGEE. The rearrangement joins TRBV9 to TRBJ1-1; tentatively, D is TRBD1 (6 bases). The specimen was CD4+ or CD8+ T cells sorted from blood, collected in a trial of the OX40 agonist ivuxolimab. This TCR derives from an adult with an advanced solid tumor such as melanoma, head and neck, liver or kidney cancer. The CDR3 coding sequence is TGTGCCAGCACCTTGACCGGACAGATCGACACTGAAGCTTTCTTT. It translates to CASTLTGQIDTEAFF.